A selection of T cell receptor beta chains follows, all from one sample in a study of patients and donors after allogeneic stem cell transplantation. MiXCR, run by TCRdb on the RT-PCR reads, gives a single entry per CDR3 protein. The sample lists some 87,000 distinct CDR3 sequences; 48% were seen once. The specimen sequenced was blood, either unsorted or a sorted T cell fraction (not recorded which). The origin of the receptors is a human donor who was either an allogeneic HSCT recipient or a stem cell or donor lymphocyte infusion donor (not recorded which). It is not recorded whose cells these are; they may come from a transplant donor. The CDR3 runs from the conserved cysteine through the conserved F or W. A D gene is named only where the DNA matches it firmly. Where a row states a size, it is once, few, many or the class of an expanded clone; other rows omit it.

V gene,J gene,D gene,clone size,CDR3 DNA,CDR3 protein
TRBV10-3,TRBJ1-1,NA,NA,TGTGCCATCAGTGAGCCAACCACAGGGAATGGAGCTTTCTTT,CAISEPTTGNGAFF
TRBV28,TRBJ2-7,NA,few,TGTGCCAGCAGTATTAACTACGAGCAGTACTTC,CASSINYEQYF
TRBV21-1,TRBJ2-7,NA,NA,TGTGCCAGCAGCAAAGAACGCCCGAGCGGGAGGTCGTACGAGCAGTACTTC,CASSKERPSGRSYEQYF
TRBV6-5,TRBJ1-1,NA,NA,TGTGCCAGCAGACGCCGGTTACAGGGGAACACTGAAGCTTTCTTT,CASRRRLQGNTEAFF
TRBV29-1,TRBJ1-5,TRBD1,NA,TGCAGCGTTGCCGGGACGACAGGGAGGGAGGGTAGCAATCAGCCCCAGCATTTT,CSVAGTTGREGSNQPQHF
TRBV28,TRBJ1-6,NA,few,TGTGCCAGCAGTTTAAATGGGGGGCAGTCACCCCTCCACTTT,CASSLNGGQSPLHF
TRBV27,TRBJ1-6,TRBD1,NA,TGTGCCAGCAAAGACAGGGTGCCCGATAACGATAATTCACCCCTCCACTTT,CASKDRVPDNDNSPLHF
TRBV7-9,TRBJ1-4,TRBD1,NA,TGTGCCAGCAACACCGGACAGGGCGTAACTAATGAAAAACTGTTTTTT,CASNTGQGVTNEKLFF
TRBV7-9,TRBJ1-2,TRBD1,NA,TGTGCCAGCAGCCGACCACCACAGGGGGCCGGTGGCTACACCTTC,CASSRPPQGAGGYTF
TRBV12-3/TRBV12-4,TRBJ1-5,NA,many,TGTGCCAGCAGTTTTCTCCAGTATAGCAATCAGCCCCAGCATTTT,CASSFLQYSNQPQHF
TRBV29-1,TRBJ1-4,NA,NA,TGCAGCGCTAGAACAGCAACTAATGAAAAACTGTTTTTT,CSARTATNEKLFF
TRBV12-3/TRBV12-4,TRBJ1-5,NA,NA,TGTGCCAGCAGTTTGGGTCTCCGGGGCCCAGGCCAGCCCCAGCATTTT,CASSLGLRGPGQPQHF
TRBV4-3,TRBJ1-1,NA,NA,TGCGCCAGCAGCCAAATACAGGGGAACACTGAAGCTTTCTTT,CASSQIQGNTEAFF
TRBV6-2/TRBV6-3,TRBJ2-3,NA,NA,TGTGCCAGCAGTTACCAACTAGTCAAAGATACGCAGTATTTT,CASSYQLVKDTQYF
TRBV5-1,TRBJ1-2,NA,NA,TGCGCCAGCAGCTTGGAGAGGGGGAAAGGCTACACCTTC,CASSLERGKGYTF
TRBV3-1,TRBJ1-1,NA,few,TGTGCCAGCAGCCAAAATAGTGACACTGAAGCTTTCTTT,CASSQNSDTEAFF
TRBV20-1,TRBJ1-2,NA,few,TGCAGTGCTAGAGATGTAAGAGTAGGGGCTAACTATGGCTACACCTTC,CSARDVRVGANYGYTF
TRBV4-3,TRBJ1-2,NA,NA,TGCGCCAGCAGCCAAGGAGGAGTGAGAAGCTATGGCTACACCTTC,CASSQGGVRSYGYTF
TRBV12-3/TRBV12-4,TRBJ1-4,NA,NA,TGTGCCAGCAGCCCCACAGGAGGGGCAACTAATGAAAAACTGTTTTTT,CASSPTGGATNEKLFF
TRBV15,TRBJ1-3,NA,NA,TGTGCCACCAGCAGAGATCGGGCAGGAACAGGAAACACCATATATTTT,CATSRDRAGTGNTIYF
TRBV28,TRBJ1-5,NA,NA,TGTGCCAGCAGTCGGCCGGACAGTAGCAATCAGCCCCAGCATTTT,CASSRPDSSNQPQHF
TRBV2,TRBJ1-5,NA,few,TGTGCCAGCAGTGACTTCCTGGGTAGCAATCAGCCCCAGCATTTT,CASSDFLGSNQPQHF
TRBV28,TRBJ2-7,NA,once,TGTGCCAGCAGTTTACCGAACAGGGCCCCGTCGGGGGAGCAGTACTTC,CASSLPNRAPSGEQYF
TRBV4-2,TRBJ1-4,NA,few,TGTGCCAGCAGCCAAGAGGGAAAACTGTTTTTT,CASSQEGKLFF
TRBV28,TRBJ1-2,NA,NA,TGTGCCAGCAGTCGGGACATTTATGGCTACACCTTC,CASSRDIYGYTF
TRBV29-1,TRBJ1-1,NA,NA,TGCAGCGCAACTGGACTTTCCACTGAAGCTTTCTTT,CSATGLSTEAFF
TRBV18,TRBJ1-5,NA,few,TGTGCCAGCTCACCCACACAAGATCAGCCCCAGCATTTT,CASSPTQDQPQHF
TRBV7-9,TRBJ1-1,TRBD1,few,TGTGCCAGCAGCTTAGGCCTTCTACGGACAGGGTCTTACACTGAAGCTTTCTTT,CASSLGLLRTGSYTEAFF
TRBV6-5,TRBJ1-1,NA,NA,TGTGCCAGCAGTTACCGGCGGGACACTGAAGCTTTCTTT,CASSYRRDTEAFF
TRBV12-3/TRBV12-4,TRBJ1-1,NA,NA,TGTGCCAGCAGTTTAGCCTGGGAGGTACGCACTGAAGCTTTCTTT,CASSLAWEVRTEAFF
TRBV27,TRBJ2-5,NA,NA,TGTGCCAGCAGTTTTTCCCCTGACCGCAGCTTGCAAGAGACCCAGTACTTC,CASSFSPDRSLQETQYF
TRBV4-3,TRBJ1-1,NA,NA,TGCGCCAGCAGCCAAGATATACGGCACATGAACACTGAAGCTTTCTTT,CASSQDIRHMNTEAFF
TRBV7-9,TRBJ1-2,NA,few,TGTGCCAGCAGCTTAGACAACTATGGCTACACCTTC,CASSLDNYGYTF
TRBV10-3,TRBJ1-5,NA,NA,TGTGCCATCAGTGATTATAGCAATCAGCCCCAGCATTTT,CAISDYSNQPQHF
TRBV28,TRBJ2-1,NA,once,TGTGCCAGCAGTTCCCGGACATCCTCCTACAATGAGCAGTTCTTC,CASSSRTSSYNEQFF
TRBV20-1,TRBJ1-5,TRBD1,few,TGCAGTGCTGCAACAGGGGACCAGCCCCAGCATTTT,CSAATGDQPQHF
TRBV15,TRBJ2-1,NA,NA,TGTGCCACCAGCTCCCGACCAAACAATGAGCAGTTCTTC,CATSSRPNNEQFF
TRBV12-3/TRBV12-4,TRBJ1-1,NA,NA,TGTGCCAGCAGTTTACAGGTGCCTGAAGCTTTCTTT,CASSLQVPEAFF
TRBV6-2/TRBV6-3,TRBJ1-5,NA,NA,TGTGCCAGCAGTTACGTCTATTCTCAGCCCCAGCATTTT,CASSYVYSQPQHF
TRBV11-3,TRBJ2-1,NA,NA,TGTGCCAGCAGCAGTAGAGGTCACACAGACAATGAGCAGTTCTTC,CASSSRGHTDNEQFF
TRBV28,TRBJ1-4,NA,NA,TGTGCCAGCAGCCGTGGGATTGCAACTAATGAAAAACTGTTTTTT,CASSRGIATNEKLFF
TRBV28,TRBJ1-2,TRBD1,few,TGTGCCAGCAGCTATGGGACAGGAACCTTTGGCTACACCTTC,CASSYGTGTFGYTF
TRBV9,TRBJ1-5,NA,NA,TGTGCCAGCAGCGTAGGGGGGGGCAATCAGCCCCAGCATTTT,CASSVGGGNQPQHF
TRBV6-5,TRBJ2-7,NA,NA,TGTGCCAGCACCAAAGAGCCAATAACCTACGAGCAGTACTTC,CASTKEPITYEQYF